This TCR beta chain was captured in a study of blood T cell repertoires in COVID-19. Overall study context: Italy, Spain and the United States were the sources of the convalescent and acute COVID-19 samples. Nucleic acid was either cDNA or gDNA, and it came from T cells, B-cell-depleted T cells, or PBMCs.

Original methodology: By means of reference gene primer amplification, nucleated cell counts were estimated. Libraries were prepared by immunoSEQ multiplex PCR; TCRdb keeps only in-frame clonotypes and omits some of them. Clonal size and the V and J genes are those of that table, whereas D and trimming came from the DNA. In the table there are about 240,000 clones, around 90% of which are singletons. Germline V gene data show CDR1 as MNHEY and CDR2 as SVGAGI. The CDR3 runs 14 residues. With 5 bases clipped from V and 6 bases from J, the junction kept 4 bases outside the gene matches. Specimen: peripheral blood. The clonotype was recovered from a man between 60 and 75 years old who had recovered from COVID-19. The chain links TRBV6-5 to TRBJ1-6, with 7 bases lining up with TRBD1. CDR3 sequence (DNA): TGTGCCAGCAGTCGGGACAGCCGTAATTCACCCCTCCACTTT. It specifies CASSRDSRNSPLHF.